This T cell receptor beta chain derives from a study of identical twins. Study conclusions and caveats: Analyses of zero insertions could, in part, be confounded by invariant MAIT and iNKT cells.

Trimming took 4 bases from V and 2 from J; bases not matched to a gene: 3. This CDR3 contains 15 residues. Germline loops: CDR1 SGHRS, CDR2 YFSETQ. A single record per CDR3 protein comes from TCRdb applying MiXCR to the 5' RACE reads. The sample lists around 670,000 distinct CDR3 sequences, around 6% seen once, with 1.5% to 2% in the top ten. Many counts were recorded for this clonotype. Its antigen is not known. Sequenced input: naive T cells sorted from blood. The clonotype comes from a man between 18 and 29 years old in good health. This chain uses TRBV5-1 with TRBJ2-3, with TRBD2 identical over 11 bases. The CDR3 region is CASSGGLADTDTQYF. The CDR3 DNA reads as TGCGCCAGCAGCGGGGGACTAGCGGACACAGATACGCAGTATTTT.